What follows is one T cell receptor (beta chain) and its context. No antigen is known for it. Each sample came from a Caucasian adult donor living in Nashville, Tennessee. Into CD45RA+ naive and CD45RA-negative memory subsets, the CD4+ cells were split. This entry belongs to a study of shared clonotypes between healthy human individuals. Study details: Sampling drew on donors who were a couple of women and a few men aged 18 to 49. Study-level results: Relative to memory subsets, naive subsets generally showed larger estimated richness.

The CDR3 covers 14 residues. The ends lost 4 bases at V and 5 bases at J; junction bases unmatched: 7. Looked up from germline, CDR1 is SGDLS and CDR2 is YYNGEE. Assay: immunoSEQ multiplex PCR; the TCRdb copy retains only in-frame clones and omits some. The table shows about 2.5 million clones, with 85% to 95% occurring only once. Material for sequencing was naive CD4+ T cells from PBMCs. The sample's subset: CD45RA+ positively selected. The gene calls are TRBV9 and TRBJ2-7; 9 nucleotides match TRBD1. The sequence was obtained from a young man in good health. Some clones in this sample may be carry-over from other donors' samples. The CDR3 nucleotides read TGTGCCAGCAGCCCAAATGGACAGGGGCACGAGCAGTACTTC. This sequence encodes CASSPNGQGHEQYF.